Below, 15 T cell receptor beta chains from the same sample are listed, as sequenced in a study of blood T cell repertoires in COVID-19. Data came from immunoSEQ multiplex PCR; TCRdb stores just in-frame clones and leaves some out. The sample contains more than 300,000 clones, approximately 87% of which appear only once. What was sequenced was peripheral blood. Every receptor here comes from a woman aged 50 to 60 with COVID-19, enrolled during active disease.

This rearrangement joins TRBV6-5 to TRBJ1-1; 8 bases are a match to TRBD1. The V gene's germline CDR1 is MNHEY and CDR2 SVGAGI. There are 14 residues in the CDR3. The J segment lost 3 bases and the V segment lost 8 bases, leaving 8 bases of the junction unmatched. Here the CDR3 reads CASRRQGLDTEAFF. CDR3 in DNA: TGTGCCAGCCGACGACAGGGGCTGGACACTGAAGCTTTCTTT.

The gene calls are TRBV6-5 and TRBJ1-6; a possible D gene is TRBD1 (5 bases). CDR1 and CDR2 from the germline V gene are MNHEY and SVGAGI. The length of the CDR3 is 14 residues. V was clipped by 7 bases and J by 7 bases, with 14 bases between them. The CDR3 here is CASTFEGANSPLHF. The CDR3 nucleotides are TGTGCCAGCACCTTCGAAGGGGCAAATTCACCCCTCCACTTT.

The chain combines TRBV6-5 with TRBJ2-7; D gene uncertain. CDR3 length equals 15 residues. CDR1 MNHEY and CDR2 SVGAGI come from the germline V gene. Trimming removed 0 bases at V and 6 bases at J, with 15 bases between. The CDR3 loop is CASSYSNAALTEQYF. CDR3 sequence (DNA): TGTGCCAGCAGTTACTCGAATGCGGCCCTCACCGAGCAGTACTTC.

The chain has TRBV18 and TRBJ1-2; possibly TRBD1 for D (6 bases). There are 16 residues in the CDR3. Germline V gene sequence: CDR1 KGHSH, CDR2 LQKENI. Trimming took 6 bases from V and 0 from J, leaving 17 bases between them. The chain's CDR3 is CASSPPGTQPNYGYTF. The CDR3 coding sequence is TGTGCCAGCTCGCCGCCAGGGACACAACCTAACTATGGCTACACCTTC.

The chain carries TRBV29-1 and TRBJ2-5, with D tentatively TRBD1 (6 bases). The CDR3 spans 13 residues. CDR1 and CDR2 from the germline V gene are SQVTM and ANQGSEA. Trimming shortened V by 6 bases and J by 1 base, and 12 bases separated the two germline ends. CDR3 loop: CSVRRQVQETQYF. CDR3 nucleotides: TGCAGCGTCCGACGACAGGTCCAAGAGACCCAGTACTTC.

The chain uses TRBV10-3 and TRBJ2-5; a weak D match, TRBD1 (5 bases). V lost 3 bases and J 0 bases, leaving 11 bases between the germline ends. The CDR3 contains 15 residues. Germline V CDR1 and CDR2: ENHRY, SYGVKD. In DNA form, the CDR3 reads TGTGCCATCAGTGAATCCGACAGTCACCAAGAGACCCAGTACTTC. This translates into CAISESDSHQETQYF.

The genes are TRBV5-1 and TRBJ2-5, with a possible D match to TRBD2 (5 bases). CDR3 length: 14 residues. V lost 0 bases and J 5 bases, leaving 11 bases between the germline ends. Germline CDR1 is SGHRS and CDR2 is YFSETQ. In DNA form, the CDR3 reads TGCGCCAGCAGCTTGGGTTCGGGATTCGAGACCCAGTACTTC. It codes for CASSLGSGFETQYF.

This chain uses TRBV19 with TRBJ2-1; 15 positions agree with TRBD2. CDR1 is LNHDA, CDR2 SQIVND, per germline (reference sequence). This CDR3 has 16 residues. With 5 bases clipped from V and 9 bases from J, the junction kept 8 bases outside the gene matches. CDR3 region: CASSPRGTSGRIEQFF. CDR3 coding DNA: TGTGCCAGTAGTCCACGGGGGACTAGCGGGAGGATTGAGCAGTTCTTC.

The gene calls are TRBV12-1 and TRBJ1-2; the tabulated D call, TRBD1, remains unverified against the DNA. TRBV12-1 is a documented pseudogene. CDR3 length: 17 amino acids. CDR3 DNA sequence: TGTGCCAGCAGTCACCCCTTTCCTCGACAGGAAAGGTATGGCTACACCTTC. It is translated as CASSHPFPRQERYGYTF.

J is TRBJ2-1 and V is TRBV6-6, with TRBD2 matching 15 bases. This CDR3 comprises 18 residues. V dropped 5 bases and J dropped 9; count of bases not matched to a gene: 14. Germline CDR1 MNHNY, CDR2 SVGAGI (reference sequence). Here the CDR3 DNA reads TGTGCCAGCAGTCAGGCGCCCCGGACTAGCGGGAGGGTTCTTGAGCAGTTCTTC. Translation gives CASSQAPRTSGRVLEQFF.

The rearrangement uses TRBV5-1 and TRBJ2-7, with 8 nucleotides matching TRBD2. With 3 bases clipped from V and 3 bases from J, the junction kept 11 bases outside the gene matches. The CDR3 has 16 amino acids. Germline CDR1 is SGHRS and CDR2 is YFSETQ. Here the CDR3 DNA reads TGCGCCAGCAGCTCCCGCACACTAGCGGAGGGCTACGAGCAGTACTTC. This sequence encodes CASSSRTLAEGYEQYF.

This clone was seen only a few times. The V call is TRBV2, the J call TRBJ2-2, with a tentative D call TRBD2 (6 bases). The V end was cut by 5 bases, the J end by 6 bases, with 19 bases between. Per germline, CDR1 SNHLY and CDR2 FYNNEI. This CDR3 spans 16 amino acids. Here the CDR3 DNA reads TGTGCCAGCAGTAGGGACTTCTCAACTAGACCCGGGGAGCTGTTTTTT. Translated: CASSRDFSTRPGELFF.

V and J are TRBV7-8 and TRBJ1-1, with no clear D. Germline loops: CDR1 SGHVS, CDR2 FQNEAQ. The CDR3 is made up of 14 amino acids. V lost 0 bases and J 4 bases, leaving 9 bases between the germline ends. The CDR3 DNA follows: TGTGCCAGCAGCTTAGCGGGAGGGTCCACTGAAGCTTTCTTT. This encodes CASSLAGGSTEAFF.

This chain connects TRBV9 to TRBJ2-2, with TRBD2 matching over 16 bases. The V gene end was trimmed by 0 bases and the J gene end by 0 bases; junction bases not matched to a gene: 5. The CDR3 sequence is 20 residues long. Germline V gene lookup returns CDR1 SGDLS and CDR2 YYNGEE. CDR3 loop: CASSVALGTSGRANTGELFF. The CDR3 region has the DNA TGTGCCAGCAGCGTAGCGCTTGGGACTAGCGGGAGGGCGAACACCGGGGAGCTGTTTTTT.

This clone was detected only once. The chain is built from TRBV6-5 and TRBJ2-7; D ambiguous. V lost 2 bases to trimming and J lost 0 bases, with 14 bases between them. The CDR3 is made up of 16 amino acids. Germline CDR1 and CDR2: MNHEY and SVGAGI. CDR3 coding DNA: TGTGCCAGCAGTTACCCACCGGGTCGAAGCTCCTACGAGCAGTACTTC. It is translated as CASSYPPGRSSYEQYF.